These 30 T cell receptor beta chains share one sample of origin, sequenced in a study of shared T cell receptors in the human thymus. Profiling relied on immunoSEQ multiplex PCR, and the TCRdb table lists in-frame clones only, not all of them. The top ten hold roughly 0.013% of the sample, which has about 500,000 clones, 70% to 80% seen once. This same sample was also taken into another study, of human thymus T cells.

Source material: thymocytes. These receptors originate from a boy under two years old with a congenital heart defect.

The V gene is TRBV6-5, the J gene TRBJ1-2; D remains ambiguous. Deletions cut 1 base from V and 4 bases from J, with 13 bases between. CDR1 and CDR2 from the germline V gene are MNHEY and SVGAGI. The CDR3 contains 15 residues. The DNA of the CDR3 is TGTGCCAGCAGTTACTGCAGACAAAATGTCTATGGCTACACCTTC. This translates into CASSYCRQNVYGYTF.

This chain uses TRBV14 with TRBJ1-1; D not certain. The V gene lost 2 bases and the J gene lost 3 bases, with 7 bases spanning the gap. The CDR3 loop spans 13 amino acids. Germline CDR1 SGHDN, CDR2 FVKESK. The CDR3 loop reads CASSQSHDTEAFF. DNA for the CDR3: TGTGCCAGCAGCCAATCCCATGACACTGAAGCTTTCTTT.

The chain uses TRBV27 and TRBJ2-2, with TRBD2 identical over 7 bases. Germline CDR1 reads MNHEY; CDR2 reads SMNVEV (reference sequence). This CDR3 comprises 18 residues. With 1 base clipped from V and 2 bases from J, the junction kept 10 bases outside the gene matches. The CDR3 protein is CASSLYAWLADNTGELFF. Written as DNA, the CDR3 is TGTGCCAGCAGTTTATACGCCTGGCTAGCGGACAACACCGGGGAGCTGTTTTTT.

The V and J genes are TRBV19 and TRBJ1-1; TRBD1 matches at 8 bases. V lost 4 bases to trimming and J lost 3 bases; unmatched junction nucleotides: 4. Looked up from germline, CDR1 is LNHDA and CDR2 is SQIVND (reference sequence). The CDR3 is 14 amino acids. CDR3: CASSKMTGDTEAFF. CDR3 DNA: TGTGCCAGTAGTAAGATGACAGGGGACACTGAAGCTTTCTTT.

This rearrangement joins TRBV19 to TRBJ2-5; perhaps TRBD2 as D (6 bases). The CDR3 has 12 residues. V shed 3 bases and J shed 5 bases, with 7 bases lying between them. From germline, CDR1 is LNHDA and CDR2 SQIVND (reference sequence). CDR3 in amino acids: CASSIRGETQYF. The CDR3, as DNA: TGTGCCAGTAGTATCCGGGGGGAGACCCAGTACTTC.

As DNA, the CDR3 is TGTGCCAGCAGCTCCCCCACAGGGGGCAATCGTGGCTACACCTTC. Amino acids: CASSSPTGGNRGYTF. The chain uses TRBV11-3 and TRBJ1-2; 9 bases map to TRBD1. The V gene's germline CDR1 is SGHNT and CDR2 YENEEA. Unmatched junction bases numbered 10, after V lost 4 bases and J lost 7 bases. The length of the CDR3 is 15 residues.

The chain joins TRBV9 to TRBJ2-7; D is ambiguous. Trimming left V 0 bases short and J 0 bases short, with 10 bases between. Germline V CDR1 and CDR2: SGDLS, YYNGEE. This CDR3 comprises 15 residues. This chain's CDR3 is CASSVEETDSYEQYF. The CDR3 DNA sequence: TGTGCCAGCAGCGTAGAAGAGACTGACTCCTACGAGCAGTACTTC.

This clone was seen only a few times. The chain links TRBV28 to TRBJ1-1, with a tentative D call TRBD1 (5 bases). The CDR3 covers 17 residues. In germline, CDR1 is MDHEN, CDR2 SYDVKM. V was cut by 0 bases and J by 2 bases, with 16 bases left in between. The CDR3: CASSLWGGRVPNTEAFF. The CDR3 bases are TGTGCCAGCAGTTTATGGGGGGGACGGGTTCCCAACACTGAAGCTTTCTTT.

The chain links TRBV4-3 to TRBJ2-6; 7 bases line up with TRBD2. Germline values: CDR1 LGHNA, CDR2 YSLEER. This CDR3 contains 17 residues. The J segment lost 3 bases and the V segment lost 1 base, leaving 6 bases of the junction unmatched. The CDR3 is CASSQGTSLCGANVLTF. CDR3 bases: TGCGCCAGCAGCCAAGGGACTAGTCTATGTGGGGCCAACGTCCTGACTTTC.

The chain recombines TRBV21-1 with TRBJ2-3; no DNA check was done on the table's D call, TRBD1. TRBV21-1 is tagged as a pseudogene. The CDR3 runs to 16 residues. The CDR3 spells CASSDGDRDFGDTQYF. The DNA of the CDR3 is TGTGCCAGCAGCGACGGGGACAGGGATTTCGGAGATACGCAGTATTTT.

This clone was recorded a few times. J is TRBJ2-3 and V is TRBV18; 10 positions agree with TRBD1. Germline values: CDR1 KGHSH, CDR2 LQKENI. This CDR3 is built from 16 residues. V shed 4 bases, J shed 4 bases, and the junction held 8 bases outside the gene matches. The CDR3 DNA reads TGTGCCAGCTCACTAGGGAGACAGGGGGCAGCAGATACGCAGTATTTT. It translates to CASSLGRQGAADTQYF.

The chain is built from TRBV13 and TRBJ1-4; D possibly corresponds to TRBD1 (6 bases). V gave up 0 bases and J gave up 8 bases, with 13 bases separating them. Looked up from germline, CDR1 is PRHDT and CDR2 is FYEKMQ (reference sequence). CDR3 length: 15 amino acids. CDR3 region: CASSLGLGAGEKLFF. For the CDR3, the DNA is TGTGCCAGCAGCTTAGGGCTGGGGGCCGGAGAAAAACTGTTTTTT.

This clone has a single count. V gene TRBV2 combines with J gene TRBJ2-3; TRBD2 matches at 8 bases. CDR1 is SNHLY, CDR2 FYNNEI, per germline. This CDR3 is built from 13 residues. CDR3 DNA: TGTGCGGCCGGGACTAGGAACACAGATACGCAGTATTTT. It translates to CAAGTRNTDTQYF.

A few counts support this clone. V and J are TRBV28 and TRBJ2-7, with 10 positions matching TRBD1. CDR1 and CDR2 from the germline V gene are MDHEN and SYDVKM. V lost 5 bases and J lost 5; bases outside the gene matches: 9. This CDR3 has 15 residues. The chain's CDR3 is CASSPQGQGTNEQYF. CDR3 nucleotide sequence: TGTGCCAGCAGTCCCCAGGGACAGGGGACCAACGAGCAGTACTTC.

This chain links TRBV19 with TRBJ2-1; TRBD1 agrees at 9 bases. The length of the CDR3 is 15 residues. From germline, CDR1 is LNHDA and CDR2 SQIVND (reference sequence). V dropped 3 bases and J dropped 4; count of bases not matched to a gene: 4. The CDR3 DNA reads as TGTGCCAGTAGTATTGCGGACAGGGGATACAATGAGCAGTTCTTC. It is translated as CASSIADRGYNEQFF.

CDR3 loop: CASSPRLYF. CDR3 DNA sequence: TGTGCCAGCAGCCCCCGTCTGTACTTC. V and J are TRBV28 and TRBJ2-5; no clear D. V gave up 6 bases and J gave up 13 bases, with 9 bases separating them. The germline gives CDR1 MDHEN, CDR2 SYDVKM. There are 9 residues in the CDR3.

The V gene is TRBV6-1, the J gene TRBJ2-6; D is undetermined. Germline V gene sequence: CDR1 MNHNS, CDR2 SASEGT. The CDR3 extends over 13 amino acids. Trimming shortened V by 7 bases and J by 4 bases, and 8 bases separated the two germline ends. The CDR3 is CASKLTGANVLTF. The CDR3, as DNA: TGTGCCAGCAAACTAACCGGGGCCAACGTCCTGACTTTC.

This clone was picked up one time. The chain has TRBV7-6 and TRBJ2-3; maybe TRBD2 (7 bases). Trimming cost V 0 bases and J 5 bases, with 30 bases left between them. CDR3 length: 21 amino acids. From germline, CDR1 is SGHVS and CDR2 FNYEAQ. As DNA, the CDR3 is TGTGCCAGCAGCTTAGCTCGTGAGGGGGGAGGGCCACCACCCACCGGAGATACGCAGTATTTT. Translated: CASSLAREGGGPPPTGDTQYF.

This clone was picked up one time. The V gene is TRBV5-1, the J gene TRBJ2-7; D possibly corresponds to TRBD1 (6 bases). Germline lookup yields CDR1 SGHRS and CDR2 YFSETQ. The length of the CDR3 is 15 residues. The ends were cut back, 3 bases at V and 3 bases at J, with 16 bases in the middle. The CDR3 sequence is CASSSLGDNYYEQYF. In DNA, the CDR3 is TGCGCCAGCAGCTCCCTCGGGGACAACTACTACGAGCAGTACTTC. Full variable domain (missing parts from reference TRBV5-1 and TRBJ2-7): KAGVTQTPRYLIKTRGQQVTLSCSPISGHRSVSWYQQTPGQGLQFLFEYFSETQRNKGNFPGRFSGRQFSNSRSEMNVSTLELGDSALYLCASSSLGDNYYEQYFGPGTRLTVT.

The chain uses TRBV5-1 and TRBJ2-1; 11 bases line up with TRBD2. The J segment lost 7 bases and the V segment lost 4 bases, leaving 10 bases of the junction unmatched. The CDR3 covers 16 residues. CDR1 is SGHRS, CDR2 YFSETQ, per germline. The CDR3 loop reads CASSHTTSGNENEQFF. The CDR3 DNA follows: TGCGCCAGCAGCCATACGACTAGCGGGAATGAAAATGAGCAGTTCTTC.

The CDR3 nucleotides read TGTGCCAGTAGGCCTATCTACGAGCAGTACTTC. The encoded protein is CASRPIYEQYF. The chain links TRBV19 to TRBJ2-7; D not certain. The CDR3 is 11 amino acids. Germline V gives CDR1 LNHDA, CDR2 SQIVND (reference sequence). The V gene lost 6 bases and the J gene lost 3 bases, with 6 bases spanning the gap.

This chain connects TRBV5-8 to TRBJ2-1, with TRBD2 matching over 13 bases. Germline CDR1 and CDR2: SGHTS and YDEGEE. The CDR3 contains 18 residues. After removal of 0 bases from V and 5 bases from J, the junction contained 8 bases not matched to a gene. CDR3 region: CASSLGTSGRSGHNEQFF. DNA for the CDR3: TGTGCCAGCAGCTTGGGGACTAGCGGGAGATCAGGTCACAATGAGCAGTTCTTC.

This chain uses TRBV13 with TRBJ2-1; 7 bases are shared with TRBD1. V gave up 0 bases and J gave up 3 bases; unmatched junction bases: 5. The CDR3 has 16 residues. CDR1 and CDR2 (germline): PRHDT, FYEKMQ (reference sequence). CDR3 sequence reads: CASSLGLRDSYNEQFF. The CDR3 coding sequence is TGTGCCAGCAGCTTAGGCCTAAGGGACAGCTACAATGAGCAGTTCTTC.

This clone has a handful of counts. The rearrangement uses TRBV21-1 and TRBJ2-2; the table's D call TRBD1 went unverified against the DNA. TRBV21-1 is a pseudogene. This CDR3 has 17 amino acids. CDR3 sequence (DNA): TGTGCCAGCGGGGCACCCCCCTGTGCCTCAAACACCGGGGAGCTGTTTTTT. Translating it yields CASGAPPCASNTGELFF.

This clone is a singleton in its sample. V gene TRBV30 combines with J gene TRBJ2-7; D may be TRBD2 (7 bases). The CDR3 contains 13 residues. The V end lost 5 bases, the J end lost 4 bases, and 15 bases lay between the germline ends. Per germline, CDR1 GTSNPN and CDR2 SVGIG (reference sequence). This CDR3 is CAWDGGRVYEQYF. The CDR3 region has the DNA TGTGCCTGGGACGGGGGGCGCGTTTACGAGCAGTACTTC.

In its sample, this clone was seen a few times. J is TRBJ2-5 and V is TRBV5-1, with TRBD2 as a possible D gene (6 bases). The CDR3 runs 15 residues. The V end lost 5 bases, the J end lost 2 bases, and 16 bases lay between the germline ends. The germline gives CDR1 SGHRS, CDR2 YFSETQ. The CDR3 bases are TGCGCCAGCAGTCCAGCGGGCGGGGATCAAGAGACCCAGTACTTC. Translating gives CASSPAGGDQETQYF.

This chain links TRBV19 with TRBJ2-1, with D maybe TRBD1 (6 bases). The CDR3 is 15 residues long. Per germline, CDR1 LNHDA and CDR2 SQIVND (reference sequence). V was shortened by 3 bases and J by 2 bases, with 11 bases between the two germline ends. As DNA, the CDR3 is TGTGCCAGTAGTATTATGGGGGCCCCCTACAATGAGCAGTTCTTC. Encoded protein: CASSIMGAPYNEQFF.

This clone came up a few times. This chain joins TRBV2 and TRBJ2-7; 7 nucleotides match TRBD1. Germline trimming cut 6 bases from V and 1 base from J; bases unmatched to any gene: 6. CDR1 and CDR2 (germline): SNHLY, FYNNEI. The CDR3 runs 14 residues. This CDR3 reads CASSSDRVSYEQYF. The CDR3 coding sequence is TGTGCCAGCAGCTCCGACAGGGTATCCTACGAGCAGTACTTC.

The chain employs TRBV29-1 and TRBJ2-5, with 7 bases that match TRBD2. The CDR3 is 13 amino acids. In germline, CDR1 is SQVTM, CDR2 ANQGSEA. The ends lost 6 bases at V and 5 bases at J; junction bases unmatched: 9. CDR3 residues: CSVVTRGGETQYF. DNA for the CDR3: TGCAGCGTCGTGACTCGGGGAGGGGAGACCCAGTACTTC.

The genes are TRBV5-4 and TRBJ2-2; D unresolved. The ends were cut back, 2 bases at V and 5 bases at J, with 10 bases in the middle. The length of the CDR3 is 14 residues. Per the germline V gene, CDR1 is SGHNT and CDR2 is YYREEE (reference sequence). CDR3 in DNA: TGTGCCAGCAGCTTCAGCAGCGCGACCGGGGAGCTGTTTTTT. It yields the protein CASSFSSATGELFF.